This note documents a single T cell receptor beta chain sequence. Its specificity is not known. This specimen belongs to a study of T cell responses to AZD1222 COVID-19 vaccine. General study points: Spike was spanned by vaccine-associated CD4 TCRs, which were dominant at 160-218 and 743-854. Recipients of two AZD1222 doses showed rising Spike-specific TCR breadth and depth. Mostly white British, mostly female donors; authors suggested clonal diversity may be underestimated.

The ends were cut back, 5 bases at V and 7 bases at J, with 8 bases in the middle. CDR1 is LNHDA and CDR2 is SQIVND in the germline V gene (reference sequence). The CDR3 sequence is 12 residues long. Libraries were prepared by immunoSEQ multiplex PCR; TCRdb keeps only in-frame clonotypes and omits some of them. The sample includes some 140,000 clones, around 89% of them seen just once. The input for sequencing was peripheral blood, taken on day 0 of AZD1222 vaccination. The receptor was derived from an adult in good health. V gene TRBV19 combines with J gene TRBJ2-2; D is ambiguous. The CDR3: CASSPIVGELFF. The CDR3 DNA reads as TGTGCCAGTAGTCCCATCGTCGGGGAGCTGTTTTTT.